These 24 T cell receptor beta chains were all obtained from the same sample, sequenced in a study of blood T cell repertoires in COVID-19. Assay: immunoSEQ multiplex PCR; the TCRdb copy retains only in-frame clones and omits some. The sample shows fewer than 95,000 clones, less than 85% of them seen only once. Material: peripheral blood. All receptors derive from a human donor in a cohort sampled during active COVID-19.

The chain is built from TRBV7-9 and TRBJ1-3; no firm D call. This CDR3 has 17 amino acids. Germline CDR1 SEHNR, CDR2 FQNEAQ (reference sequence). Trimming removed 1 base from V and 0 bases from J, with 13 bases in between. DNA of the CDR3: TGTGCCAGCAGCTTAGGTCCGTCACCGAGCTCTGGAAACACCATATATTTT. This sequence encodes CASSLGPSPSSGNTIYF. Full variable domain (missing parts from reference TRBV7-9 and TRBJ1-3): DTGVSQNPRHKITKRGQNVTFRCDPISEHNRLYWYRQTLGQGPEFLTYFQNEAQLEKSRLLSDRFSAERPKGSFSTLEIQRTEQGDSAMYLCASSLGPSPSSGNTIYFGEGSWLTVV.

CDR3 sequence (DNA): TGCGCCAGCAGCGATAGCGGGACCTCCTACGAGCAGTACTTC. Translation: CASSDSGTSYEQYF. J is TRBJ2-7 and V is TRBV5-1; 8 nucleotides agree with TRBD2. The CDR3 has 14 amino acids. The germline gives CDR1 SGHRS, CDR2 YFSETQ. After removal of 4 bases from V and 0 bases from J, the junction contained 3 bases not matched to a gene.

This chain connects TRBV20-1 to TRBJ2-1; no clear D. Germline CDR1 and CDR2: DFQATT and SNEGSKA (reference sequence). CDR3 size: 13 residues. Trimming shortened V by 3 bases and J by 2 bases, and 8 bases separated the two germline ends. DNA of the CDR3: TGCAGTGCTAGTAAGGCGGCCTACAATGAGCAGTTCTTC. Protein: CSASKAAYNEQFF.

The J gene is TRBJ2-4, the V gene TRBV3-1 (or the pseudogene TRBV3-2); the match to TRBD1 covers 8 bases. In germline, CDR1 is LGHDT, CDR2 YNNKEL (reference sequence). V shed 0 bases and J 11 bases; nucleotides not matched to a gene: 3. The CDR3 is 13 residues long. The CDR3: CASSQDDRGFQYF. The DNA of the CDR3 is TGTGCCAGCAGCCAAGATGACAGGGGTTTTCAGTACTTC.

In nucleotides, the CDR3 is TGTGCCAGCAGTGAAGGGGGGAGTATTCCTTTTAGGGACAGAGCCTACAATGAGCAGTTCTTC. Its protein product is CASSEGGSIPFRDRAYNEQFF. This chain links TRBV6-1 with TRBJ2-1, with 7 positions matching TRBD1. The CDR3 runs 21 residues. Germline-derived CDR1 and CDR2 are MNHNS and SASEGT. Germline trimming cut 1 base from V and 2 bases from J; bases unmatched to any gene: 20.

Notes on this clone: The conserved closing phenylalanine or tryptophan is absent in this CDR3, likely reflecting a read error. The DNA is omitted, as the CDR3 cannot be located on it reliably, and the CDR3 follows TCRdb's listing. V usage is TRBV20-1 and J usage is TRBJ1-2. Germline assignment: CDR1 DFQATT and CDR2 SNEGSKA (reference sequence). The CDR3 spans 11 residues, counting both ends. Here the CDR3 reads CSARSPAGFKL.

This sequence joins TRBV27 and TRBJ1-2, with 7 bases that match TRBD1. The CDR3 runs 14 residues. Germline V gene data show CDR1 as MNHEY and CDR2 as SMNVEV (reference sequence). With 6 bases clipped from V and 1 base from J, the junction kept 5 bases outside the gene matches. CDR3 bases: TGTGCCAGCAGGGACGGACAGGTTAACTATGGCTACACCTTC. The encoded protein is CASRDGQVNYGYTF.

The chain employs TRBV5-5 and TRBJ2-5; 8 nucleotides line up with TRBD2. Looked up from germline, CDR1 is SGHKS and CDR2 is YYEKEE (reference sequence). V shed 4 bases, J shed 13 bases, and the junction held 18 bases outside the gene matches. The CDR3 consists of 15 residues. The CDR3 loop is CASSPPRGGILIGYF. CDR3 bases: TGTGCCAGCAGCCCCCCGCGCGGGGGGATCCTGATTGGGTACTTC.

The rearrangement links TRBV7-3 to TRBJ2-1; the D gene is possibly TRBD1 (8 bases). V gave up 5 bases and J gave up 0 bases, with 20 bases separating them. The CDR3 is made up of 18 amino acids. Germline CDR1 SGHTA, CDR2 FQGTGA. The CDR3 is CASSPDMDREGSYNEQFF. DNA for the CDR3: TGTGCCAGCAGCCCCGATATGGACAGGGAGGGCTCCTACAATGAGCAGTTCTTC. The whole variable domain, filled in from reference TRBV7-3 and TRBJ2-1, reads GAGVSQTPSNKVTEKGKYVELRCDPISGHTALYWYRQSLGQGPEFLIYFQGTGAADDSGLPNDRFFAVRPEGSVSTLKIQRTERGDSAVYLCASSPDMDREGSYNEQFFGPGTRLTVL.

CDR3 DNA sequence: TGTGCCAGTGGCCGTGGGGCAAGCCCCCCAGGGACCCAGTACTTC. Encoded protein: CASGRGASPPGTQYF. The J gene is TRBJ2-5, the V gene TRBV28, with D perhaps matching TRBD1 (5 bases). Germline CDR1 is MDHEN and CDR2 is SYDVKM. With 9 bases removed from V and 7 bases from J, the gap between germline ends came to 24 bases. The CDR3 length is 15 residues.

CDR3 loop: CASSLRLQLTGELFF. CDR3 bases: TGTGCCAGCAGCTTGAGACTCCAACTAACCGGGGAGCTGTTTTTT. The chain uses TRBV5-5 and TRBJ2-2; D is undetermined. CDR3 length: 15 residues. The germline CDR1 and CDR2 sequences are SGHKS and YYEKEE (reference sequence). Deletions cut 1 base from V and 5 bases from J, with 12 bases between.

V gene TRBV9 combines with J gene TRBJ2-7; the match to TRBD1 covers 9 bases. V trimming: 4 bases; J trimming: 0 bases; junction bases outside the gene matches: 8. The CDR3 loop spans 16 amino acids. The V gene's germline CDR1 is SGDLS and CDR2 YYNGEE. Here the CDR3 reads CASSIGGTGPSYEQYF. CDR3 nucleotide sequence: TGTGCCAGCAGCATAGGAGGGACAGGGCCCTCCTACGAGCAGTACTTC.

The CDR3 DNA is TGTGCCAGCAGCAGCCGACAGGGACTGAACACTGAAGCTTTCTTT. It encodes CASSSRQGLNTEAFF. The chain recombines TRBV5-6 with TRBJ1-1, with 7 bases that match TRBD1. The junction had 6 bases not matched to a gene; V was cut back by 4 bases and J by 0 bases. There are 15 residues in the CDR3. In germline, CDR1 is SGHDT, CDR2 YYEEEE.

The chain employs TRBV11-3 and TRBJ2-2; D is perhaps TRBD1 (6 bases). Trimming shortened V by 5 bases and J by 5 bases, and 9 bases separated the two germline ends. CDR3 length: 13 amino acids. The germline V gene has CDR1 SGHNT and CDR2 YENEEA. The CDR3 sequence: CASSGTGTGELFF. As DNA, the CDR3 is TGTGCCAGCAGCGGAACAGGGACCGGGGAGCTGTTTTTT.

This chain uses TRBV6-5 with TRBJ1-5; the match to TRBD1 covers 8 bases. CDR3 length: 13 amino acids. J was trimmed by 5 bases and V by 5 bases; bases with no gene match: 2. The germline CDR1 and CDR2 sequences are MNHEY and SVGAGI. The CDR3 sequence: CASSPGGDQPQHF. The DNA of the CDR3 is TGTGCCAGCAGTCCAGGGGGCGATCAGCCCCAGCATTTT.

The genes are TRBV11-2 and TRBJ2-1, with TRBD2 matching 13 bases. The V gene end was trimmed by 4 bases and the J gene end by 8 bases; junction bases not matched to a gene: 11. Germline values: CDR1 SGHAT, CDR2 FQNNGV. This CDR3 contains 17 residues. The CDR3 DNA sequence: TGTGCCAGCAGCTCAGGACTAGCGGGGGCCCTAGGGGATGAGCAGTTCTTC. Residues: CASSSGLAGALGDEQFF.

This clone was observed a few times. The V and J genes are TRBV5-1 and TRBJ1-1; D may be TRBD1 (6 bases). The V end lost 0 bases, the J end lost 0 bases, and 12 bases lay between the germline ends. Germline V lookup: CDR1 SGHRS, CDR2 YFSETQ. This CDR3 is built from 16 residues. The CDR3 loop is CASSLGQGMVNTEAFF. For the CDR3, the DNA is TGCGCCAGCAGCTTGGGTCAGGGGATGGTGAACACTGAAGCTTTCTTT.

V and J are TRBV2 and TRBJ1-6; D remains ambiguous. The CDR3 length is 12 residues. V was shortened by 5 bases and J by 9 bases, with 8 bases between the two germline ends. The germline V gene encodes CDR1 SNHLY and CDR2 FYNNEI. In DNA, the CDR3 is TGTGCCAGCAGTCTCGAGGTTTCACCCCTCCACTTT. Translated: CASSLEVSPLHF.

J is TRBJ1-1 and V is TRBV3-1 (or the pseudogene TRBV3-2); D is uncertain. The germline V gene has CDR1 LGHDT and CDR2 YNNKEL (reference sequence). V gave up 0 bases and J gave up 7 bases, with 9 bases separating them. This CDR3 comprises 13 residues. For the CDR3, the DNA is TGTGCCAGCAGCCAAGATTTTACCAGTGAAGCTTTCTTT. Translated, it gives CASSQDFTSEAFF.

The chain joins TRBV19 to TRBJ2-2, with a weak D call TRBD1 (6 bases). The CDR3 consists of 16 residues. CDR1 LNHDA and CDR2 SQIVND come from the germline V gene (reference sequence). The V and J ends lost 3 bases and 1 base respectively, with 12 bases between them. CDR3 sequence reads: CASSITGRQNTGELFF. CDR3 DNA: TGTGCCAGTAGTATTACAGGGCGACAGAACACCGGGGAGCTGTTTTTT.

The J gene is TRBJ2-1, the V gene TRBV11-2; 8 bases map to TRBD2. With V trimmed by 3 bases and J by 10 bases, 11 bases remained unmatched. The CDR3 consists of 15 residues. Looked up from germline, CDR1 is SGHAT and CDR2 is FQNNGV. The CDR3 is CASSLGTSRINEQFF. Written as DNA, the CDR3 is TGTGCCAGCAGCTTGGGGACTAGTAGGATCAACGAGCAGTTCTTC.

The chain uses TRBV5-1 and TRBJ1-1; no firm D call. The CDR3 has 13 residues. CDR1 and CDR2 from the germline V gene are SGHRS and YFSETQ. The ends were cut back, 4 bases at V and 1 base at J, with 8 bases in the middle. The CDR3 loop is CASSGNENTEAFF. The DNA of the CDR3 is TGCGCCAGCAGCGGCAACGAGAACACTGAAGCTTTCTTT.

CDR3 DNA sequence: TGTGCCAGCAGCGTAGGCGGGACAGGGTTTGAAAAACTGTTTTTT. Encoded protein: CASSVGGTGFEKLFF. The chain recombines TRBV9 with TRBJ1-4, with 9 bases fitting TRBD1. After removal of 0 bases from V and 7 bases from J, the junction contained 4 bases not matched to a gene. Germline assignment: CDR1 SGDLS and CDR2 YYNGEE. The CDR3 length is 15 residues.

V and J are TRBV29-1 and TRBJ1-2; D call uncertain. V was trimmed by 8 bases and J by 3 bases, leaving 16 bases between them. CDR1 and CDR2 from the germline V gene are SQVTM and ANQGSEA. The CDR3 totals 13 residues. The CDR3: CSPLENHYYGYTF. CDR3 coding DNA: TGCAGCCCCCTGGAGAACCACTACTATGGCTACACCTTC.